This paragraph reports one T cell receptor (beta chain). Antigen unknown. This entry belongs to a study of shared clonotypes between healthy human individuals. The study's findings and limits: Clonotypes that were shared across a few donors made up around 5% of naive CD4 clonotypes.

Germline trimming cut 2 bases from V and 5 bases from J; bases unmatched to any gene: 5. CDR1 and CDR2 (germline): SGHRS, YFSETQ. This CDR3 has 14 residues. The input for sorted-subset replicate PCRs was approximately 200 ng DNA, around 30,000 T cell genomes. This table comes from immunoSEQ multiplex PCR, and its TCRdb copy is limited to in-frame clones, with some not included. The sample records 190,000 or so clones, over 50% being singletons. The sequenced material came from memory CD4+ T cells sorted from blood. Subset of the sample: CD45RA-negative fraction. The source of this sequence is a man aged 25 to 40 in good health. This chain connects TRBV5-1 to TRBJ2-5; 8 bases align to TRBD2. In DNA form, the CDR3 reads TGCGCCAGCAGCTTCACTAGCGGTACGGAGACCCAGTACTTC. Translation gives CASSFTSGTETQYF.